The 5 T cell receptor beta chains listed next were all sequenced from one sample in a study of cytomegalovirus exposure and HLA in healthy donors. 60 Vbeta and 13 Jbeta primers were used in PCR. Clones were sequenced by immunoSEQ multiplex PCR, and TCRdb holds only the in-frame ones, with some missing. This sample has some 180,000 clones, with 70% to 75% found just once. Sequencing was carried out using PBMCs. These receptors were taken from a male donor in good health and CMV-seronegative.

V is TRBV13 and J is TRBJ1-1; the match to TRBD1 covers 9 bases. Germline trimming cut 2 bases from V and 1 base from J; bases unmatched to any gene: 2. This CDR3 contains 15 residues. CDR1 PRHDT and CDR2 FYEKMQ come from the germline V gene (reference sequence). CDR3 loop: CASSLRGQGNTEAFF. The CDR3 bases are TGTGCCAGCAGCTTAAGGGGACAGGGGAACACTGAAGCTTTCTTT.

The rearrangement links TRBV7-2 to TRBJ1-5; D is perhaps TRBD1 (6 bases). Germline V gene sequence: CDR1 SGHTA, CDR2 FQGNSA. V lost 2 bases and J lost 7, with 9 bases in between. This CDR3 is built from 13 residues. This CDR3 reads CASSLNRDQPQHF. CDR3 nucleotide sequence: TGTGCCAGCAGCTTAAACAGGGACCAGCCCCAGCATTTT.

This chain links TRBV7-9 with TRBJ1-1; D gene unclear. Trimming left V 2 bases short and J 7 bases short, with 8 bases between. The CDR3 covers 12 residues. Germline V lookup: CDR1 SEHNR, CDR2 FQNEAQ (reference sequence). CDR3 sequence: CASSLIGNEAFF. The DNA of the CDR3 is TGTGCCAGCAGCTTAATCGGTAATGAAGCTTTCTTT.

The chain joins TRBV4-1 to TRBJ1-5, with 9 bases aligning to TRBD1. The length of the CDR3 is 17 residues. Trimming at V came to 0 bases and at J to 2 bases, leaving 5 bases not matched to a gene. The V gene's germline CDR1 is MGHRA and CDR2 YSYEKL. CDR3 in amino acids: CASSQDQRTGGNQPQHF. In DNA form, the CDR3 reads TGCGCCAGCAGCCAAGATCAACGGACAGGGGGCAATCAGCCCCAGCATTTT.

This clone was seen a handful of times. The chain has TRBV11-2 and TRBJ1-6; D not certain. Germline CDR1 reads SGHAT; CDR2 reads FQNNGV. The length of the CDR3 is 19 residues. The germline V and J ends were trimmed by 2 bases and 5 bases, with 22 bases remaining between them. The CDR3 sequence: CASSLQVTAEIKNNSPLHF. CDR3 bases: TGTGCCAGCAGCTTACAGGTAACAGCCGAAATTAAAAATAATTCACCCCTCCACTTT.